A single sample is the source of the 19 T cell receptor beta chains below, sequenced in a study of cytomegalovirus exposure and HLA in healthy donors. PCR was performed using 60 Vbeta and 13 Jbeta primers. Measured with immunoSEQ multiplex PCR; TCRdb has only the in-frame clones, and not every one. The sample has 95,000 to 100,000 clones, around four fifths seen once. Material for sequencing was PBMCs. These receptors originate from a woman aged 60-70 years in good health and CMV-seronegative.

Details on this clone: One junction end does not reproduce the germline sequence, and a read error may be involved. The chain uses TRBV19 and TRBJ1-5, with 11 nucleotides matching TRBD1. Germline CDR1 and CDR2: LNHDA and SQIVND (reference sequence). The CDR3 extends over 17 amino acids. The CDR3 sequence is CASSRRTGGLSYQPQHF. Written as DNA, the CDR3 is TGTGCCAGTAGTAGACGGACAGGGGGCCTCTCCTATCAACCCCAGCATTTT.

J is TRBJ2-1 and V is TRBV5-1; 9 nucleotides align to TRBD2. J was trimmed by 5 bases and V by 3 bases; bases with no gene match: 9. This CDR3 region has 16 residues. The germline V gene has CDR1 SGHRS and CDR2 YFSETQ. CDR3 loop: CASSYEAGGPNNEQFF. The CDR3 DNA reads as TGCGCCAGCAGCTACGAGGCGGGAGGGCCTAACAATGAGCAGTTCTTC.

The V call is TRBV7-9, the J call TRBJ1-2; maybe TRBD1 (6 bases). Trimming cost V 6 bases and J 8 bases, with 28 bases left between them. CDR3 length: 17 residues. CDR1 and CDR2 (germline): SEHNR, FQNEAQ (reference sequence). CDR3 sequence (DNA): TGTGCCAGCAGTTCTTACGCCCCGAGGAAACAGGGCGGCGGCTACACCTTC. Amino acid sequence: CASSSYAPRKQGGGYTF.

The chain has TRBV28 and TRBJ1-2, with a tentative D call TRBD1 (5 bases). Germline values: CDR1 MDHEN, CDR2 SYDVKM. V was pared by 4 bases and J by 8 bases, with 11 bases between. This CDR3 region has 12 residues. The CDR3 DNA sequence: TGTGCCAGCAGTTCCTTGACAGAGGGCTACACCTTC. Translated: CASSSLTEGYTF.

The chain combines TRBV28 with TRBJ1-4; 8 nucleotides agree with TRBD1. The CDR3 totals 14 residues. Per the germline V gene, CDR1 is MDHEN and CDR2 is SYDVKM. The V gene end was trimmed by 5 bases and the J gene end by 7 bases; junction bases not matched to a gene: 6. This CDR3 reads CASSRTGTSEKLFF. The CDR3 nucleotides are TGTGCCAGCAGTCGGACAGGGACCTCTGAAAAACTGTTTTTT. Drawing the rest from reference TRBV28 and TRBJ1-4, the complete variable domain is DVKVTQSSRYLVKRTGEKVFLECVQDMDHENMFWYRQDPGLGLRLIYFSYDVKMKEKGDIPEGYSVSREKKERFSLILESASTNQTSMYLCASSRTGTSEKLFFGSGTQLSVL.

This clone was observed a few times. This sequence joins TRBV2 and TRBJ1-2; 7 bases agree with TRBD1. The length of the CDR3 is 15 residues. V lost 7 bases to trimming and J lost 7 bases; unmatched junction nucleotides: 15. CDR1 SNHLY and CDR2 FYNNEI come from the germline V gene. The CDR3 DNA is TGTGCCAGCAATAAGGACAGGACCTACTCCGGTGGCTACACCTTC. Its protein is CASNKDRTYSGGYTF.

V and J are TRBV10-1 and TRBJ1-1, with D perhaps TRBD1 (5 bases). The CDR3 totals 14 residues. Trimming pared 10 bases from V and 1 base from J, leaving 16 bases between. CDR1 WNHNN and CDR2 SYGVQD come from the germline V gene (reference sequence). The CDR3 coding sequence is TGCGCCAACCACCTCGACGGGGGGAACACTGAAGCTTTCTTT. Translating it yields CANHLDGGNTEAFF.

The chain uses TRBV5-1 and TRBJ1-2; D might be TRBD1 (5 bases). From germline, CDR1 is SGHRS and CDR2 YFSETQ. The CDR3 sequence is 14 residues long. The V gene lost 9 bases and the J gene lost 4 bases, with 19 bases spanning the gap. The CDR3 DNA sequence: TGCGCCACCGGGAGGGGAGGATCGGGCTATGGCTACACCTTC. Encoded protein: CATGRGGSGYGYTF.

V usage is TRBV4-3 and J usage is TRBJ2-3, with 8 nucleotides matching TRBD2. The V gene end was trimmed by 8 bases and the J gene end by 1 base; junction bases not matched to a gene: 8. This CDR3 has 15 residues. The germline V gene encodes CDR1 LGHNA and CDR2 YSLEER. For the CDR3, the DNA is TGCGCCAGCGGTCCGCTAGCGGGTGGCACAGATACGCAGTATTTT. It specifies CASGPLAGGTDTQYF.

The CDR3 here is CASSLGDRNQPQHF. CDR3 nucleotides: TGTGCCAGCAGCTTGGGGGACAGGAATCAGCCCCAGCATTTT. The V and J genes are TRBV5-6 and TRBJ1-5; 8 nucleotides line up with TRBD1. Germline V gene sequence: CDR1 SGHDT, CDR2 YYEEEE. V gave up 0 bases and J gave up 4 bases; unmatched junction bases: 0. The CDR3 sequence is 14 residues long. The entire variable domain, with the rest obtained from reference TRBV5-6 and TRBJ1-5, is as follows: DAGVTQSPTHLIKTRGQQVTLRCSPKSGHDTVSWYQQALGQGPQFIFQYYEEEERQRGNFPDRFSGHQFPNYSSELNVNALLLGDSALYLCASSLGDRNQPQHFGDGTRLSIL.

About this clone: The identical CDR3 is also encoded by other nucleotide sequences in the sample. This chain joins TRBV5-1 and TRBJ1-2; 7 bases are a match to TRBD1. CDR3 length equals 14 residues. After removal of 0 bases from V and 6 bases from J, the junction contained 5 bases not matched to a gene. Germline CDR1 SGHRS, CDR2 YFSETQ. Here the CDR3 DNA reads TGCGCCAGCAGCTTGGGACAGGGAACGGATGGCTACACCTTC. Protein sequence: CASSLGQGTDGYTF.

In DNA form, the CDR3 reads TGTGCCAGCAGCTTAGAGTTTAGGGACACCTATGGCTACACCTTC. Protein: CASSLEFRDTYGYTF. This sequence joins TRBV7-2 and TRBJ1-2; D is perhaps TRBD1 (6 bases). Germline V gene sequence: CDR1 SGHTA, CDR2 FQGNSA. Between the trimmed V and J ends, which lost 1 base and 4 bases, there was a span of 13 bases. The CDR3 runs 15 residues.

The genes are TRBV28 and TRBJ2-5, with D tentatively TRBD2 (7 bases). CDR3 length: 14 residues. From germline, CDR1 is MDHEN and CDR2 SYDVKM. The V end lost 7 bases, the J end lost 4 bases, and 16 bases lay between the germline ends. The CDR3 here is CASTSGGGGETQYF. For the CDR3, the DNA is TGTGCCAGCACCTCGGGGGGAGGGGGAGAGACCCAGTACTTC. The entire variable domain, with the rest obtained from reference TRBV28 and TRBJ2-5, is as follows: DVKVTQSSRYLVKRTGEKVFLECVQDMDHENMFWYRQDPGLGLRLIYFSYDVKMKEKGDIPEGYSVSREKKERFSLILESASTNQTSMYLCASTSGGGGETQYFGPGTRLLVL.

V is TRBV4-1 and J is TRBJ1-1; D is perhaps TRBD1 (6 bases). The CDR3 is made up of 17 amino acids. V was trimmed by 0 bases and J by 0 bases, leaving 14 bases between them. CDR1 and CDR2 (germline): MGHRA, YSYEKL. CDR3 amino acids: CASSQDQAGVVNTEAFF. CDR3 coding DNA: TGCGCCAGCAGCCAAGATCAAGCAGGGGTGGTGAACACTGAAGCTTTCTTT.

The V and J genes are TRBV20-1 and TRBJ1-2; TRBD1 aligns across 7 bases. This CDR3 is 11 amino acids long. Germline-derived CDR1 and CDR2 are DFQATT and SNEGSKA (reference sequence). With 6 bases clipped from V and 3 bases from J, the junction kept 1 base outside the gene matches. The CDR3 is CSAGTDYGYTF. The CDR3, as DNA: TGCAGTGCGGGGACAGACTATGGCTACACCTTC.

The genes are TRBV2 and TRBJ1-2; weak D call: TRBD1 (6 bases). Trimming pared 5 bases from V and 2 bases from J, leaving 12 bases between. CDR1 is SNHLY, CDR2 FYNNEI, per germline. The CDR3 sequence is 14 residues long. DNA of the CDR3: TGTGCCAGCAGTTTAAACAGGGAAAACTATGGCTACACCTTC. Translated, it gives CASSLNRENYGYTF.

The table lists this clone with a count of one. This specimen includes other DNA sequences encoding the same CDR3. The chain combines TRBV5-1 with TRBJ2-7, with 8 bases lining up with TRBD1. Unmatched junction bases numbered 3, after V lost 1 base and J lost 0 bases. The germline gives CDR1 SGHRS, CDR2 YFSETQ. CDR3 size: 15 residues. DNA for the CDR3: TGCGCCAGCAGCTTGATTACAGGGGGCTCCTACGAGCAGTACTTC. As protein: CASSLITGGSYEQYF. Complete variable domain (other parts from reference TRBV5-1 and TRBJ2-7): KAGVTQTPRYLIKTRGQQVTLSCSPISGHRSVSWYQQTPGQGLQFLFEYFSETQRNKGNFPGRFSGRQFSNSRSEMNVSTLELGDSALYLCASSLITGGSYEQYFGPGTRLTVT.

The chain carries TRBV5-4 and TRBJ2-1; tentative D call: TRBD1 (6 bases). The V gene's germline CDR1 is SGHNT and CDR2 YYREEE (reference sequence). This CDR3 region has 16 residues. Trimming removed 2 bases at V and 8 bases at J, with 20 bases between. The CDR3 DNA sequence: TGTGCCAGCAGCTTTTTTCCCGCAGGGGCAATCGATGAGCAGTTCTTC. It is translated as CASSFFPAGAIDEQFF.

The gene calls are TRBV4-1 and TRBJ1-5; tentative D call: TRBD1 (5 bases). The CDR3 has 13 residues. V lost 1 base and J lost 11, with 12 bases in between. Germline CDR1 is MGHRA and CDR2 is YSYEKL. The CDR3 nucleotides are TGCGCCAGCAGCCAAGCCCTCGGGGGGACCCAGCATTTT. It yields the protein CASSQALGGTQHF.